This TCR beta chain was identified during a study of Ad26.COV2.S vaccination and SARS-CoV-2 variants. Across the whole study: Each vaccinee took Ad26.COV2.S intramuscularly, once or twice 56 days apart.

The sample's treatment: roughly 20 received Ad26.COV2.S at low or high dose, single or two shots; 5 received placebo; per-sample allocation not given. The samples were gathered on day 63 after the first injection of vaccine or placebo. An adult aged 18-55 years in Boston served as the donor. TCRdb's copy holds only in-frame clones and misses some; the assay was immunoSEQ multiplex PCR. Of a few hundred thousand clones in the sample, around four fifths were seen once. Study-level findings and limits: Vaccinated individuals (as opposed to placebo recipients) had higher spike-specific TCR breadth. Placebo and vaccine recipients had non-spike TCR breadth that was similar.

Regarding this clone: Its antigen remains unknown.

Sequenced material: peripheral blood, taken in a trial of Ad26.COV2.S vaccine versus placebo. This receptor was taken from a person between 18 and 59 years old who received the Ad26.COV2.S COVID-19 vaccine or a placebo.

CDR3 sequence: CASSYEGYEQYF. The CDR3 nucleotides are TGTGCCAGCAGTTACGAGGGCTACGAGCAGTACTTC. The rearrangement links TRBV6-6 to TRBJ2-7; TRBD2 is a possible D gene (5 bases). The V end lost 2 bases, the J end lost 3 bases, and 5 bases lay between the germline ends. The CDR3 has 12 amino acids. Germline CDR1 reads MNHNY; CDR2 reads SVGAGI (reference sequence).